Described below is a single T cell receptor (beta chain) sequence and its context. Its antigen remains undetermined. No quality values exist for individual bases; no much larger clone is one base distant. These data originate in a study of cytomegalovirus exposure and HLA in healthy donors (dated by TCRdb to about 2017). About the study as a whole: An earlier analysis of approximately 640 of the donors reported 250 to 350 Gb of sequence data and roughly 100 million unique TCR beta sequences from 150 million to 200 million T cells. In the later analysis, no new phenotypic data were used to find candidate immune exposures; instead, reliance was placed on TCR beta sequences and their occurrence across donors. The genetic ancestry cluster associated with self-reported Caucasian donors included about 84% of the 398 genotyped donors. To study patterns of TCR occurrence, a later analysis re-analyzed previously published TCR beta repertoires from 600 to 750 donors and added high-resolution HLA genotyping. HLA typing covered class I and class II loci at four-digit resolution. Donor age, sex, ethnicity and CMV serostatus were compiled together with the repertoire data. Because of strong linkage in the cohort, roughly five DR-DQ haplotypes were treated as single units for association and clustering. Using immunosequencing, the study profiled T cell repertoires from 550 to 750 subjects and related those repertoires to cytomegalovirus serostatus. On average, 235,054 unique TCR beta nucleotide sequences were sequenced per donor among several hundred genotyped donors of the cohort, with 15% to 20% of those sequences being non-productive. The number of donors typed differed by locus, with 629-630 for A, B, C, DRB1 and DQB1, roughly 520 for DQA1, nearly 610 for DPA1, and 472 for DPB1. An early release covering approximately 600 HLA-typed donors comprised approximately 300 gigabases of sequencing data and tens of millions of unique TCR sequences. To decide whether each TCR beta V gene segment behaved as functional or pseudogenic, an earlier analysis of some 540 of the donors relied on high-throughput TCR beta sequencing. To predict cytomegalovirus infection status, the study brought together high-throughput TCR immunosequencing, statistical association of individual TCRs with disease status, and machine learning. Genome-wide SNP genotypes for about 60% of the 666 donors were used in a later genetic analysis, which treated that subset as a discovery cohort. The aim of the study was to test whether cataloging public T cell receptors could identify signatures of past pathogen exposure. All discovery cohort repertoires had been generated using a single sequencing platform. In addition to the first cohort of 666 subjects, a separate validation cohort of 120 different subjects was used.

Libraries were prepared through the immunoSEQ multiplex PCR assay. A mixture of 60 forward primers for TCR Vbeta segments and 13 reverse primers for TCR Jbeta segments was used in the multiplex PCR. A multiplex PCR assay on genomic DNA amplified the CDR3 region of rearranged TCR beta genes. On the Illumina HiSeq System, the amplified TCR beta libraries were sequenced as 87-base-pair reads. For the original study's pipeline: In a later analysis, tens of millions of unique TCR beta chains were counted across the 690 or so repertoires, and around 11 million of these chains were shared by at least two donors. A nearest-neighbor algorithm error-corrected the raw reads and collapsed the reads into unique sequences, merging closely related sequences to remove PCR and sequencing errors. V, D and J gene segments were assigned by aligning CDR3 sequences to IMGT reference sequences. For a sequence to be retained, at least a six-nucleotide match to both a V gene segment and a J gene segment was required. Rearrangements were called productive when the CDR3 lacked stop codons and stayed in frame with V and J; all others were non-productive. Following IMGT convention, CDR3 was defined as the stretch from the second conserved V-encoded cysteine to the conserved J-encoded phenylalanine. In an earlier analysis of around 640 of the donors, sequences lacking an unambiguous match to a single V gene segment were excluded. An earlier analysis of 587 of the donors classified V segments as functional when productive rearrangements were above 56.7% and as segregating when the standard deviation between donors was above 5%. A statistical classification framework was built to diagnose cytomegalovirus status from the catalog of TCR beta chain sequences. In a later analysis, TCR nucleotide sequences were compared against IMGT/GENE-DB human TR gene sequences so that V and J genes could be assigned. Using the TCRdist pipeline, a later analysis assigned CDR3 sequences along with most-parsimonious VDJ recombination scenarios. A later analysis defined each TCR beta chain by its CDR3 amino acid sequence plus V-gene family, and excluded reads lacking a unique V-gene family. To address suspected cross-contamination and a sequencing artifact, a later analysis removed a few hundred highly shared, low-generation-probability nucleotide sequences. For each public chain, a later analysis derived a clonal expansion index from normalized ranks of inferred template counts within each repertoire. A later analysis computed generation probabilities with a VDJ recombination model fitted to out-of-frame rearrangements, and checked the results against IGoR. In a later analysis, TCR-TCR, TCR-HLA and TCR-CMV co-occurrence was scored with hypergeometric tests, and a repertoire-size bias correction was applied to TCR pairs. In a later analysis, false discovery rates were estimated by permuting HLA or CMV assignments 20 times. In a later analysis, co-occurring TCRs were grouped with DBSCAN, and TCRdist sequence similarity was added when clustering was performed within HLA-allele-positive subsets. For co-occurrence clustering, repertoires with fewer than 30,000 or more than 120,000 public chains were excluded, along with 4 to 6 repertoires with anomalous nucleotide sharing. Held by TCRdb, this immuneACCESS table contains in-frame sequences only and omits some clones. Under half of the omission traces to an unresolved V gene where checked; the cause of the rest is unknown. V, J and clone size reflect that table, while D and trimming were determined from the DNA. This sample comprises approximately 100,000 clones, roughly 75% of them detected only once. The ten largest clones represent approximately 1.5% of the sample.

The study at large found these results: A later genetic analysis associated a missense DCLRE1C variant with V-gene and J-gene trimming of TCR beta chains, and an independent cohort replicated the association. The classifier was reported to diagnose cytomegalovirus status with high specificity and sensitivity in both the original cohort and the validation cohort. In a later analysis, several top co-occurrence clusters were reported to appear linked to parvovirus B19, influenza, CMV and Epstein-Barr virus. Because counts were too low, 15 to 20 rarely observed V segments, including chromosome 9 orphons, were excluded from the earlier analysis of roughly 580 of the donors. Roughly uniform sequencing depth across donors was assumed in presence/absence analyses, although this assumption may not hold. The study listed 164 TCR beta chains as associated with cytomegalovirus. A later genetic analysis reported fewer N-insertions in productive TCRs among donors in an Asian-associated ancestry cluster than the 666-donor mean. Strong co-occurrence of HLA alleles, especially DR and DQ, made assigning TCR associations to individual alleles difficult. According to a later analysis, most CMV-associated TCR beta chains appeared to be HLA-restricted, and the HLA associations seemed to be driven largely by CMV exposure. In a later analysis, TCR association rates were found to vary across HLA loci, with the most associated TCRs seen for DRB1 alleles and the fewest for HLA-C alleles. It was suggested by the authors that the approach could potentially be generalized to other disease states and immunological phenotypes. Linkage disequilibrium might explain the correlated functional status among segregating V segments, but an unknown experimental factor could not be ruled out. In vitro tests confirmed that a few of the cytomegalovirus-associated TCR beta chains recognize cytomegalovirus antigens. The 87-base-pair reads could not distinguish some IMGT-functional V segments, including TRBV6-2 and TRBV6-3, so those segments were excluded. An earlier analysis of around 500 of the donors showed that most TCR beta V segments appeared in productive rearrangements either about 90% or about 30% of the time, which broadly matched IMGT annotations. Specific HLA alleles were associated with over 15,000 TCR beta sequences at a false discovery rate of 0.05 in a later analysis. Most TCR sequences were seen in very few donors, while some public TCRs were found in many individuals. CMV serostatus was the only immune exposure information available for the cohort. Only TCR beta chains were sequenced in this cohort, and the absence of alpha or paired-chain data limited detectable features. Because HLA typing was missing for some donors at each locus, association tests included only the typed subset. The sequencing pipeline was judged likely to have produced a cluster of highly shared sequence variants as a technical artifact. A further reported finding was that TCR beta sequences accurately predicted the HLA-A and HLA-B alleles for most subjects in the first cohort. Compared with equally common non-associated chains, HLA-associated TCR beta chains in a later analysis were more clonally expanded and had lower generation probabilities.

From cysteine to phenylalanine, the CDR3 is 15 amino acids long. The CDR3 DNA has 45 bases and is translated from base 1. The junction carries 20 bases between V and J, which are trimmed by 6 bases and 8 bases respectively. CDR1 and CDR2 (MDHEN, SYDVKM) derive from the germline V gene. The cohort consisted of hundreds of healthy bone marrow donors. All cohort members were sampled while nominally healthy, although unrecorded immune exposures were likely present. The donor tested CMV seronegative and was one of the 352 seronegative cohort members. A peripheral blood sample was collected from each donor, and TCR beta sequencing was performed on peripheral blood mononuclear cells. The Qiagen DNeasy Blood Extraction Kit was used to extract genomic DNA from the blood cell samples.

The sequencing sample was made of PBMCs. The sequence came from a woman aged 40 to 50 in good health and CMV-seronegative. This chain joins TRBV28 to TRBJ2-4; the D gene cannot be resolved reliably. The CDR3 reads CASRAPAAIRDIQYF. Read as DNA, the sequence is TGTGCCAGCAGAGCTCCGGCGGCCATTCGGGACATTCAGTACTTC.